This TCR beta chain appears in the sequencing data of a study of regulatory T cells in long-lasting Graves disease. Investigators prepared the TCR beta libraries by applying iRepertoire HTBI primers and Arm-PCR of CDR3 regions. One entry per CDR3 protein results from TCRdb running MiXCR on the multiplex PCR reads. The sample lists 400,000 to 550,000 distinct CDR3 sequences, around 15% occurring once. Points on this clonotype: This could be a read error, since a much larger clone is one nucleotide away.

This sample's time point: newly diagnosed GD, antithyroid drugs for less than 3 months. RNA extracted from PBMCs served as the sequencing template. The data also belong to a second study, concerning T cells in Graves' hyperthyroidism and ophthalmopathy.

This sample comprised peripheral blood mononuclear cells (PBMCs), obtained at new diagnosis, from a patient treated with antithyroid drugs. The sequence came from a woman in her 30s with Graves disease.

The CDR3 DNA follows: TGTGCCTGGCGGGCGGTGGGGGGAAGCTACAATGAGCAGTTCTTC. Amino acid sequence: CAWRAVGGSYNEQFF. The rearrangement joins TRBV30 to TRBJ2-1; TRBD2 might be the D (6 bases). CDR1 and CDR2 from the germline V gene are GTSNPN and SVGIG (reference sequence). The CDR3 covers 15 residues. V was cut by 5 bases and J by 3 bases, with 17 bases left in between.